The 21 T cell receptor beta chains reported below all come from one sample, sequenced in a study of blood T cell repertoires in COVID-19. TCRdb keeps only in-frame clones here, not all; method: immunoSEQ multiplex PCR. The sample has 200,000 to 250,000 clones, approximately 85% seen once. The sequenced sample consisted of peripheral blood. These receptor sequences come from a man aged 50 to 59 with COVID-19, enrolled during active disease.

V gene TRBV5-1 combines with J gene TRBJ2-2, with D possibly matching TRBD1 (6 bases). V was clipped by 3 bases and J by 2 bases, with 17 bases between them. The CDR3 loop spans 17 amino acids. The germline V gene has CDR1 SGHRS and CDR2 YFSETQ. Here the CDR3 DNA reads TGCGCCAGCAGCTCCGGAAGGGACACTGAAAACACCGGGGAGCTGTTTTTT. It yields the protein CASSSGRDTENTGELFF.

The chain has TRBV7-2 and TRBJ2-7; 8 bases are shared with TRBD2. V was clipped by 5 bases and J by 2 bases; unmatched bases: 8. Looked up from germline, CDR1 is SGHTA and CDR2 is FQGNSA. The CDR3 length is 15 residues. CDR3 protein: CASSPRGGPPYEQYF. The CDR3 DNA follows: TGTGCCAGCAGCCCACGGGGGGGTCCGCCCTACGAGCAGTACTTC.

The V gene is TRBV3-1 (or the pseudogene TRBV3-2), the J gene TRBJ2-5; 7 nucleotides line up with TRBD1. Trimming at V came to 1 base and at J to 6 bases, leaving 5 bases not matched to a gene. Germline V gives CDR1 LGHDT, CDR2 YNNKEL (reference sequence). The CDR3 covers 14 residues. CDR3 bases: TGTGCCAGCAGCCAAGCGGCAGGGGGAAAGACCCAGTACTTC. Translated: CASSQAAGGKTQYF.

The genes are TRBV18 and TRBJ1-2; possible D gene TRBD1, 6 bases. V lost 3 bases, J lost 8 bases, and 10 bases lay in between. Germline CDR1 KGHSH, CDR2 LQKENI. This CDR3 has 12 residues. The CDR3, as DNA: TGTGCCAGCTCACCGACAGGTGACGGCTACACCTTC. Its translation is CASSPTGDGYTF.

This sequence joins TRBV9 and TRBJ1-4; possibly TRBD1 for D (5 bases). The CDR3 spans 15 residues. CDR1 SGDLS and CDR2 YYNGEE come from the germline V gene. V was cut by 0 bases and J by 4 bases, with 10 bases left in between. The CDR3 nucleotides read TGTGCCAGCAGCGTAGGAGGACAAATTAATGAAAAACTGTTTTTT. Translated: CASSVGGQINEKLFF.

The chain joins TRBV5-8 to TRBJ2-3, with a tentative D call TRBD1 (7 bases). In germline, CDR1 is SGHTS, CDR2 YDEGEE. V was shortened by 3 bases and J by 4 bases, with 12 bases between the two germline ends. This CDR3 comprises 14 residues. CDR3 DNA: TGTGCCAGCAGCTCAGGGGGGTCTGCAGATACGCAGTATTTT. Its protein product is CASSSGGSADTQYF. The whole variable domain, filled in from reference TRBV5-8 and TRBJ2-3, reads EAGVTQSPTHLIKTRGQQATLRCSPISGHTSVYWYQQALGLGLQFLLWYDEGEERNRGNFPPRFSGRQFPNYSSELNVNALELEDSALYLCASSSGGSADTQYFGPGTRLTVL.

CDR3 region: CASSRDRAETQYF. The CDR3, as DNA: TGTGCCAGCAGCCGTGACAGGGCAGAGACCCAGTACTTC. The chain employs TRBV5-4 and TRBJ2-5; 7 bases fit TRBD1. The CDR3 loop spans 13 amino acids. The trim removed 4 bases at V and 4 bases at J, leaving 4 bases unmatched. The germline V gene has CDR1 SGHNT and CDR2 YYREEE (reference sequence).

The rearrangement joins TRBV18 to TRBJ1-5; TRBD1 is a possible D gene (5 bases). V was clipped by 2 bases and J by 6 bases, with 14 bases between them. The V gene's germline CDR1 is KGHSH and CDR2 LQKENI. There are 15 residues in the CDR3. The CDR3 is CASSPVAGGGQPQHF. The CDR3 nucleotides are TGTGCCAGCTCACCAGTCGCGGGGGGAGGTCAGCCCCAGCATTTT.

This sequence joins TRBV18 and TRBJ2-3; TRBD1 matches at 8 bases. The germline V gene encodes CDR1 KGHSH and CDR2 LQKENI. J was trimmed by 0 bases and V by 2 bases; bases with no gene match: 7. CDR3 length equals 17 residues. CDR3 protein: CASSPVRTGPSTDTQYF. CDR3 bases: TGTGCCAGCTCACCAGTTAGGACAGGGCCTAGCACAGATACGCAGTATTTT.

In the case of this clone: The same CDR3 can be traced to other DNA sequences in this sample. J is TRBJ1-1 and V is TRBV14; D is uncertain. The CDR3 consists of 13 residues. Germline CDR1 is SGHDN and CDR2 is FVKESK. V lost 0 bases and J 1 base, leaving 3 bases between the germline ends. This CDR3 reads CASSQDQNTEAFF. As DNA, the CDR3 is TGTGCCAGCAGCCAAGACCAGAACACTGAAGCTTTCTTT.

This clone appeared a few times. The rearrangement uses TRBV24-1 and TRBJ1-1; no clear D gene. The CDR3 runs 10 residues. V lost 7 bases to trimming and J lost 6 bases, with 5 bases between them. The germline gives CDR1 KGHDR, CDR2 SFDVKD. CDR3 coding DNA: TGTGCCACCAGCCCTTCTGAAGCTTTCTTT. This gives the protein CATSPSEAFF.

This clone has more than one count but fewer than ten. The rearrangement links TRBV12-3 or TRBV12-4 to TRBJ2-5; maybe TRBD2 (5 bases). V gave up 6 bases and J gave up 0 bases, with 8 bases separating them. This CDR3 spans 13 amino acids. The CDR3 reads CASRKRYQETQYF. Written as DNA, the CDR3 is TGTGCCAGCAGGAAGCGGTACCAAGAGACCCAGTACTTC.

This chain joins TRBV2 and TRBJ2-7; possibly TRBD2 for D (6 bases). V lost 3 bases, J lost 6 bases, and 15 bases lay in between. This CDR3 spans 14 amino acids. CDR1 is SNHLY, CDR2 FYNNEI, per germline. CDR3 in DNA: TGTGCCAGCAGTGAGGGACTCCGGGGCCTCGAGCAGTACTTC. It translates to CASSEGLRGLEQYF.

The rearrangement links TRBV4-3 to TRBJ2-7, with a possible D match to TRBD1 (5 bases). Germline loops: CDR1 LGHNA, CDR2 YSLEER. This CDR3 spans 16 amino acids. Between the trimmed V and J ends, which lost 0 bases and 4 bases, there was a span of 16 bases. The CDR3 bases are TGCGCCAGCAGCCAAGAGGGGCCGGGTAGTCAGTACGAGCAGTACTTC. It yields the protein CASSQEGPGSQYEQYF.

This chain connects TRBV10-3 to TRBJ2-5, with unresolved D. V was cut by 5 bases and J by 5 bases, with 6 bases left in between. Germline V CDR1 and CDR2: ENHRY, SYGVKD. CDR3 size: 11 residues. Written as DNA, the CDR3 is TGTGCCATCAGTAGTAGCGAGACCCAGTACTTC. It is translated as CAISSSETQYF.

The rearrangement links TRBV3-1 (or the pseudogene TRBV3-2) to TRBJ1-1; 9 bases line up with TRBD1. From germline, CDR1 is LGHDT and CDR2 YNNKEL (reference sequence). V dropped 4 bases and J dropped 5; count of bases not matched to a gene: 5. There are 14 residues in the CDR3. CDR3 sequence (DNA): TGTGCCAGCAGCCTCGGGACAGGGAGGACTGAAGCTTTCTTT. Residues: CASSLGTGRTEAFF.

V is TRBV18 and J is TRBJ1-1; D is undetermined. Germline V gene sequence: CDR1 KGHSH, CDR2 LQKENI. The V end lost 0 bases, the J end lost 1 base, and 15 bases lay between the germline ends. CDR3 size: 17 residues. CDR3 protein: CASSPPAAAAGNTEAFF. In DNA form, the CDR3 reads TGTGCCAGCTCACCACCCGCCGCGGCAGCGGGGAACACTGAAGCTTTCTTT.

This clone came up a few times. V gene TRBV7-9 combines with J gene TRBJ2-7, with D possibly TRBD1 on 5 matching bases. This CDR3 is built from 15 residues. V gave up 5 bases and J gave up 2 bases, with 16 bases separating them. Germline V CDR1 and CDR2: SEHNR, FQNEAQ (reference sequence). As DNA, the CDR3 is TGTGCCAGCAGCCCAGAAGGGTTAGGGGCCTACGAGCAGTACTTC. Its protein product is CASSPEGLGAYEQYF.

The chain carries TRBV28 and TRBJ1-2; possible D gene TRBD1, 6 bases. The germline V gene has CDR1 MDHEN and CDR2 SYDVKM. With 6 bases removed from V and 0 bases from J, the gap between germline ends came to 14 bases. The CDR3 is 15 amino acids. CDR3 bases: TGTGCCAGCAGAACCGGGACATATACTAACTATGGCTACACCTTC. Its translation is CASRTGTYTNYGYTF.

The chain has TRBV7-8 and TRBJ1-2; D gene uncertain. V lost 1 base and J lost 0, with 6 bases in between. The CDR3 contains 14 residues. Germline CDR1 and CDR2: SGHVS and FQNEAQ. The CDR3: CASSLVRANYGYTF. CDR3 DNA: TGTGCCAGCAGCTTAGTTAGAGCTAACTATGGCTACACCTTC.

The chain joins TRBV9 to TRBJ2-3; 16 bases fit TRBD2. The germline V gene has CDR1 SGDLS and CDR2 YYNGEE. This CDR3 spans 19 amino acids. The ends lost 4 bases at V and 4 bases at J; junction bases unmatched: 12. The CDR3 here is CASSSGLAGGPLSSDTQYF. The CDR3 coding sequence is TGTGCCAGCAGCTCGGGACTAGCGGGGGGGCCTTTGAGTTCAGATACGCAGTATTTT.